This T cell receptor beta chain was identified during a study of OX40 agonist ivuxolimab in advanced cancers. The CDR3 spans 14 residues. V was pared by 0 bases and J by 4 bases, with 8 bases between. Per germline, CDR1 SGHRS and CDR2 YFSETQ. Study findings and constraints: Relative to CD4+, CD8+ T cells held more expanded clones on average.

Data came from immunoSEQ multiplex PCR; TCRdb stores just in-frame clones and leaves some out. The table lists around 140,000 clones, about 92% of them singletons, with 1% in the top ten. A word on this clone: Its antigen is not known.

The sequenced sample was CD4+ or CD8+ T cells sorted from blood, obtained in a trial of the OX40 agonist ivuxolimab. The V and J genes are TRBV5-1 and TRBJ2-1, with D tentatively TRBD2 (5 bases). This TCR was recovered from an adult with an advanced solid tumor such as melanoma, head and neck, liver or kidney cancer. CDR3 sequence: CASSLDSDYNEQFF. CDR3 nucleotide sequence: TGCGCCAGCAGCTTGGATAGCGATTACAATGAGCAGTTCTTC.